The clone carrying this T cell receptor (beta chain) has a single count. Its specificity is not known. The sample is drawn from a study of OX40 agonist ivuxolimab in advanced cancers. On the study more broadly: The study enrolled dose-escalation patients with hepatocellular carcinoma, melanoma, renal cell or head and neck cancer.

Overall study results and limits: CD4+ T cells averaged fewer expanded clones than CD8+ T cells.

Unmatched junction bases numbered 6, after V lost 2 bases and J lost 9 bases. This CDR3 comprises 14 residues. Germline V lookup: CDR1 WNHNN, CDR2 SYGVQD (reference sequence). Sequencing was performed with immunoSEQ multiplex PCR; in TCRdb, only in-frame clones are kept and a portion is missing. The sample has more than 60,000 clones, roughly 90% seen once. Sequenced material: CD4+ or CD8+ T cells sorted from blood, taken in a trial of the OX40 agonist ivuxolimab. This clonotype was obtained from an adult with an advanced solid tumor such as melanoma, head and neck, liver or kidney cancer. The chain recombines TRBV10-1 with TRBJ2-4; 8 nucleotides line up with TRBD1. The CDR3 loop is CASSETAGGRIQYF. CDR3 nucleotide sequence: TGCGCCAGCAGTGAGACCGCAGGGGGCCGCATTCAGTACTTC.